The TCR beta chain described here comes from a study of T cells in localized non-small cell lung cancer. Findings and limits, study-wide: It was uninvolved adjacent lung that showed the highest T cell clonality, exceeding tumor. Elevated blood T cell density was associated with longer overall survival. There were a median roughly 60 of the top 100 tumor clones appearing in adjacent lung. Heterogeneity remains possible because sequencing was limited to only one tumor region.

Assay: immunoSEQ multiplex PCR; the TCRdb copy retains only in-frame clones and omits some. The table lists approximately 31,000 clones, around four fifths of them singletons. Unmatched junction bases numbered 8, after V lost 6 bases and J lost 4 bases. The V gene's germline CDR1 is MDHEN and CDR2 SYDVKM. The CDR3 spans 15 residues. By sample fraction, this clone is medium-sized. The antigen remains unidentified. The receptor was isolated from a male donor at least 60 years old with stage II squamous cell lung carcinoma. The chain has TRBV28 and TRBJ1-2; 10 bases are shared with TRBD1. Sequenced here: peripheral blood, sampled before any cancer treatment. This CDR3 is CASRAKTGGAYGYTF. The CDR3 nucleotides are TGTGCCAGCAGGGCGAAGACAGGGGGCGCCTATGGCTACACCTTC.